The T cell receptor beta chain described here comes from a study of cytomegalovirus exposure and HLA in healthy donors. The PCR employed 60 Vbeta primers together with 13 Jbeta primers. The table came from immunoSEQ multiplex PCR; TCRdb's copy has only in-frame clones and leaves some out. The data show over 150,000 clones, about four fifths seen once. The ends lost 2 bases at V and 0 bases at J; junction bases unmatched: 4. The CDR3 is 16 amino acids. CDR1 is MGHRA and CDR2 is YSYEKL in the germline V gene. V is TRBV4-1 and J is TRBJ2-4; 7 positions match TRBD1. Sequences were obtained from PBMCs. The source of this sequence is a man under 40 in good health and CMV-seropositive. The CDR3 is CASSQPRDRAKNIQYF. The CDR3 DNA sequence: TGCGCCAGCAGCCAACCCCGGGACAGAGCCAAAAACATTCAGTACTTC.